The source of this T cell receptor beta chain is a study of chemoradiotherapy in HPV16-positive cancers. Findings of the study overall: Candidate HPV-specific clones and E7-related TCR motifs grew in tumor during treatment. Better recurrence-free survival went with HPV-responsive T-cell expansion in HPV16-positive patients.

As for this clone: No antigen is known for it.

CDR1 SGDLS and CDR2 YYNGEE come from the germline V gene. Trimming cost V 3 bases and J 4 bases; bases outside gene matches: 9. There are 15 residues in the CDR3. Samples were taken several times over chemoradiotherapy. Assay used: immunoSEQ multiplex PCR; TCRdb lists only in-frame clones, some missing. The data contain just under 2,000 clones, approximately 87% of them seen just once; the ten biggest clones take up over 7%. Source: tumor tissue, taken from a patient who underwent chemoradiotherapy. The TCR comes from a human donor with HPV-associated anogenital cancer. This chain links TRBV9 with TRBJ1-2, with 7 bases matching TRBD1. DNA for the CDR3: TGTGCCAGCAGCGGCGACCTTTCAGGGGGCTATGGCTACACCTTC. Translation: CASSGDLSGGYGYTF.